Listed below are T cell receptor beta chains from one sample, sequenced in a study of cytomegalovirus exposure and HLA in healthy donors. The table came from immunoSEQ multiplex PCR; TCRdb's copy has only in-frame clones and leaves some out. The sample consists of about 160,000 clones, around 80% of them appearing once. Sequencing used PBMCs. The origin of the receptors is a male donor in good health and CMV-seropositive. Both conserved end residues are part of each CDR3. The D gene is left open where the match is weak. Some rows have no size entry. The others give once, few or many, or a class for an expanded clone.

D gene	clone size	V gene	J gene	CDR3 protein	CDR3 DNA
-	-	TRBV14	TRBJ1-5	CASSQDFNQPQHF	TGTGCCAGCAGCCAGGACTTCAATCAGCCCCAGCATTTT
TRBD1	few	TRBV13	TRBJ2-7	CASSLRDRGQYEQYF	TGTGCCAGCAGCTTACGGGACAGGGGTCAATACGAGCAGTACTTC
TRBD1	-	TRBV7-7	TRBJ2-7	CASSPGTGLYF	TGTGCTAGCAGCCCCGGGACAGGGCTGTACTTC
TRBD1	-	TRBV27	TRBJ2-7	CAASKGALNEQYF	TGTGCCGCCTCGAAGGGGGCGTTAAACGAGCAGTACTTC
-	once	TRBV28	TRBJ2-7	CASSSRTVEQYF	TGTGCCAGCAGTTCCCGGACAGTCGAGCAGTACTTC
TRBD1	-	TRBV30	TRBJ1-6	CAWAGQGHSPLHF	TGTGCCTGGGCTGGACAGGGGCATTCACCCCTCCACTTT
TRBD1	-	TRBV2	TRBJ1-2	CASSEAVPGTGGLNGYTF	TGTGCCAGCAGTGAAGCGGTCCCCGGGACAGGGGGCTTAAATGGCTACACCTTC
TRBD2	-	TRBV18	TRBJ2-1	CASSPGSGSFNEQFF	TGTGCCAGCTCACCGGGTAGCGGGAGTTTTAATGAGCAGTTCTTC
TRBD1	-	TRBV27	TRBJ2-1	CASSLPQGGRFINEQFF	TGTGCCAGCAGTTTACCACAGGGGGGTCGGTTCATCAATGAGCAGTTCTTC
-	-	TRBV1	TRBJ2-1	CTSSQESSEGGTYNEQFF	TGCACCAGCAGCCAAGAGTCTTCTGAGGGAGGAACTTACAATGAGCAGTTCTTC
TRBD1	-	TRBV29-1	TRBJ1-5	CSVGYRDRTQPQHF	TGCAGCGTTGGCTACCGGGACAGAACACAGCCCCAGCATTTT
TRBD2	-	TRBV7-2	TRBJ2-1	CASSVRLAVYNEQFF	TGTGCCAGCAGCGTAAGGCTAGCGGTTTACAATGAGCAGTTCTTC
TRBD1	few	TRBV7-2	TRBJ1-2	CASSTYQGADYGYTF	TGTGCCAGCAGCACATACCAGGGGGCGGACTATGGCTACACCTTC
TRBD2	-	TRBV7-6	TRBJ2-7	CASSSMPGTSGSGSYEQYF	TGTGCCAGCAGCTCTATGCCCGGGACTAGCGGGAGTGGGTCCTACGAGCAGTACTTC
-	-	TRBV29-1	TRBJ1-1	CSVLWRTGDTEAFF	TGCAGCGTCCTGTGGAGAACGGGGGACACTGAAGCTTTCTTT
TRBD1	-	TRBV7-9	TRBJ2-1	CASSLAWDRASTEQFF	TGTGCCAGCAGCTTAGCGTGGGACAGGGCCTCCACTGAGCAGTTCTTC
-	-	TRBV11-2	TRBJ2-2	CASSLSGNTGELFF	TGTGCCAGCAGCTTAAGCGGGAACACCGGGGAGCTGTTTTTT
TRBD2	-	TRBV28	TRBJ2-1	CANRGSSNEQFF	TGTGCCAACCGCGGGAGTTCGAATGAGCAGTTCTTC
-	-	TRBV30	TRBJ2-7	CAWSVASSYEQYF	TGTGCCTGGAGTGTAGCATCCTCCTACGAGCAGTACTTC
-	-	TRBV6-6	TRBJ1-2	CASSYSGQGSYGYTF	TGTGCCAGCAGTTACTCGGGGCAGGGATCCTATGGCTACACCTTC
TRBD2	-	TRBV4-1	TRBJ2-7	CASSQDRAASGNYYEQYF	TGCGCCAGCAGCCAAGATCGCGCGGCTAGCGGGAATTACTACGAGCAGTACTTC
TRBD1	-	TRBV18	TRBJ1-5	CASSPGTDQPQHF	TGTGCCAGCTCACCTGGGACAGATCAGCCCCAGCATTTT
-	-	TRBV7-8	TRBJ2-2	CASSLERAHTGELFF	TGTGCCAGCAGCTTGGAGAGGGCCCACACCGGGGAGCTGTTTTTT
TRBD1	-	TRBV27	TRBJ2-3	CASSSLRTGGTTDTQYF	TGTGCCAGCAGTTCCCTGAGGACAGGCGGAACGACAGATACGCAGTATTTT
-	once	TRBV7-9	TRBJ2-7	CSSSHTGKGDYEQYF	TGTTCCAGCAGCCACACAGGGAAAGGGGACTACGAGCAGTACTTC
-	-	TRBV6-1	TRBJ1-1	CASSSTDKNTEAFF	TGTGCCAGCTCGTCTACAGATAAGAACACTGAAGCTTTCTTT
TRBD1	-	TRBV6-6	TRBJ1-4	CASTPGQGYSNEKLFF	TGTGCCAGCACCCCGGGACAGGGTTACAGTAATGAAAAACTGTTTTTT
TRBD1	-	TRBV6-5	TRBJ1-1	CASSRGQANTEAFF	TGTGCCAGCAGCAGGGGACAGGCCAACACTGAAGCTTTCTTT
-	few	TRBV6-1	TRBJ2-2	CAAKELANTGELFF	TGTGCCGCAAAGGAACTAGCGAACACCGGGGAGCTGTTTTTT
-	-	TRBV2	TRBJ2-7	CVSSEPLAREQYF	TGTGTCAGCAGTGAACCGTTAGCGCGTGAGCAGTACTTC
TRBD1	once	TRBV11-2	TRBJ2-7	CASSPKRGQGYYEQYF	TGTGCCAGCAGCCCGAAGAGGGGACAGGGGTACTACGAGCAGTACTTC
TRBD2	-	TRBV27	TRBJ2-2	CASTTPAGGLTGELFF	TGTGCCAGCACCACCCCAGCGGGAGGCCTCACCGGGGAGCTGTTTTTT
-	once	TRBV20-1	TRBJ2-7	CSAKAGYEQYF	TGCAGTGCTAAGGCAGGCTACGAGCAGTACTTC
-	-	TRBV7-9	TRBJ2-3	CASSFLALTDTQYF	TGTGCCAGCAGCTTCCTAGCACTGACAGATACGCAGTATTTT
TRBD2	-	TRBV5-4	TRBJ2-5	CASRPGLAGLETQYF	TGTGCCAGCAGACCTGGACTAGCGGGACTGGAGACCCAGTACTTC
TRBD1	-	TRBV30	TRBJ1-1	CAWNLDRANTEAFF	TGTGCCTGGAACCTTGACAGGGCGAACACTGAAGCTTTCTTT
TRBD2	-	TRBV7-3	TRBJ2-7	CASSLGLAGANEQYF	TGTGCCAGCAGCTTAGGGCTAGCGGGAGCCAACGAGCAGTACTTC
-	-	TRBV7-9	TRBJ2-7	CASSLADSGQYF	TGTGCCAGCAGCTTAGCGGACTCGGGGCAGTACTTC
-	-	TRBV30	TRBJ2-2	CAWSVGGPGELFF	TGTGCCTGGAGTGTGGGGGGGCCCGGGGAGCTGTTTTTT